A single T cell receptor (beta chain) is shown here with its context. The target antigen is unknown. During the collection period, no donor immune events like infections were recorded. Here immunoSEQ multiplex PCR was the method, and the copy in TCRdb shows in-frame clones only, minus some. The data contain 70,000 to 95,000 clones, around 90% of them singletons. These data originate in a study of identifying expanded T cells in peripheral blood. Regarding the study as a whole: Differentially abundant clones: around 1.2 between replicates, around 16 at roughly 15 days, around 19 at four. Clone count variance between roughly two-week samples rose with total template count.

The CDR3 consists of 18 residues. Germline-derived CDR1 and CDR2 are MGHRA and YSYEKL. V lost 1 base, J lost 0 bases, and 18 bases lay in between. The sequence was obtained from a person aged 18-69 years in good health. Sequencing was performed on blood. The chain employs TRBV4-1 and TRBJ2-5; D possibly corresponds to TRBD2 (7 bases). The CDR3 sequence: CASSQGWRGTTDQETQYF. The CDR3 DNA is TGCGCCAGCAGCCAAGGATGGAGGGGGACTACAGACCAAGAGACCCAGTACTTC.